This T cell receptor beta chain originates from a study of blood T cell repertoires in COVID-19. Study at large: There were acute and convalescent COVID-19 samples, and they came from the United States, Italy and Spain. Sources were T cells, B-cell-depleted T cells, or PBMCs; the material itself was cDNA or gDNA.

This clone is a singleton in its sample. Authors' methods: Reference gene primer amplification gave estimated nucleated cell counts. Profiled with immunoSEQ multiplex PCR; TCRdb holds only in-frame clones, not every one. The V and J calls and clone size come from that table; D and trimming were worked out from the DNA. Of over 25,000 clones listed, approximately 85% are singletons. The CDR3 spans 14 residues. Germline CDR1 reads LGHDT; CDR2 reads YNNKEL (reference sequence). V lost 7 bases to trimming and J lost 4 bases, with 16 bases between them. The TCR sequence derives from a man in his 60s with active COVID-19. The chain recombines TRBV3-1 (or the pseudogene TRBV3-2) with TRBJ1-2; D unclear. The specimen sequenced was peripheral blood. The CDR3 here is CASMAGVVGYGYTF. CDR3 DNA sequence: TGTGCCAGCATGGCCGGGGTGGTTGGCTATGGCTACACCTTC.